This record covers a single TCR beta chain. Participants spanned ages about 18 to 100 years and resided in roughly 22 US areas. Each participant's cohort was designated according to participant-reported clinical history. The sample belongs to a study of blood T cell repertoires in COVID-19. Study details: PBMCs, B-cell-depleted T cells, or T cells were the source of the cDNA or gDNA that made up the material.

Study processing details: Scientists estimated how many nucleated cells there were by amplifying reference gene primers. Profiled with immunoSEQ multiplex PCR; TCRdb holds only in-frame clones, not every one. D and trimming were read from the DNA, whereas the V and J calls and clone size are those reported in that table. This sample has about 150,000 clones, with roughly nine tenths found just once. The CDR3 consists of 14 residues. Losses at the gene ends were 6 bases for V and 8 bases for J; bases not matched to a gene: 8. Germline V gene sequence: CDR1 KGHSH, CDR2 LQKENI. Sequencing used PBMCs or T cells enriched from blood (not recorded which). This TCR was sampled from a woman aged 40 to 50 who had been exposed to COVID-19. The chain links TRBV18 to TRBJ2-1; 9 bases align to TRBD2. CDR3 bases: TGTGCCAGCTCCCTCGGGGTAGCGGGAGATGAGCAGTTCTTC. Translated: CASSLGVAGDEQFF.